This record concerns one TCR beta chain sequence. Its antigen is unidentified. The CDR3 extends over 17 amino acids. Germline CDR1 MDHEN, CDR2 SYDVKM. V shed 4 bases and J shed 2 bases, with 18 bases lying between them. Replicate sorted-subset PCRs were loaded with 150 to 200 ng DNA, 31,000 or so T cell genomes. Produced via immunoSEQ multiplex PCR; TCRdb's table is partial and in-frame only. The sample contains some 2,500,000 clones, approximately 93% of which appear only once. This sample stems from a study of shared clonotypes between healthy human individuals. Whole-study findings and limits: Among donors, the sharing of clonotypes was expected to be influenced by sequencing depth. The study found lower generation probabilities in non-shared clonotypes than in those shared by all four donors.

Sequenced: naive CD4+ T cells from PBMCs. As to subset: CD45RA+ positively selected. This rearrangement joins TRBV28 to TRBJ1-5, with a possible D match to TRBD1 (5 bases). The sequence was collected from a young man in good health. Some clones in this sample may be carry-over from other donors' samples. The CDR3 sequence is CASSSAAGAWGNQPQHF. As DNA, the CDR3 is TGTGCCAGCAGTTCAGCAGCCGGGGCCTGGGGCAATCAGCCCCAGCATTTT.